Listed below are T cell receptor beta chains from one sample, sequenced in a study of identical twins. TCRdb used MiXCR to reprocess the 5' RACE reads, holding one entry per CDR3 protein. Here the sample spans 600,000 to 850,000 distinct CDR3 sequences, 18% being singletons. This sample also appeared in a second study, on T cells expressing NK-cell markers.

Sequencing was done on a sample of PBMCs. The receptors stem from a young woman in good health. Each CDR3 is given with its conserved first and last residue. A D gene is named only where the DNA matches it firmly. Clone size is not always given. Where it is, it says once, few, many or a class for expanded clones.

d_gene: .; v_gene: TRBV5-1; abundance: .; j_gene: TRBJ2-2; CDR3aa: CASSLWGGMNTGELFF; CDR3nt: TGCGCCAGCAGCCTCTGGGGCGGGATGAACACCGGGGAGCTGTTTTTT
d_gene: .; v_gene: TRBV7-8; abundance: .; j_gene: TRBJ2-3; CDR3aa: CASSLSVSAADTQYF; CDR3nt: TGTGCCAGCAGCTTAAGCGTGTCAGCCGCAGATACGCAGTATTTT
d_gene: .; v_gene: TRBV12-3/TRBV12-4; abundance: .; j_gene: TRBJ2-7; CDR3aa: CASNAGRRYEQYF; CDR3nt: TGTGCCAGCAACGCGGGACGCCGCTACGAGCAGTACTTC
d_gene: .; v_gene: TRBV7-2; abundance: few; j_gene: TRBJ2-1; CDR3aa: CASSQGGLADSYNEQFF; CDR3nt: TGTGCCAGCAGCCAAGGGGGGCTAGCGGATTCCTACAATGAGCAGTTCTTC
d_gene: .; v_gene: TRBV12-5; abundance: few; j_gene: TRBJ1-1; CDR3aa: CASGLSGNTEAFF; CDR3nt: TGTGCTAGTGGTTTGAGCGGGAACACTGAAGCTTTCTTT
d_gene: TRBD1; v_gene: TRBV5-1; abundance: .; j_gene: TRBJ2-7; CDR3aa: CASSRVTGGRYEQYF; CDR3nt: TGCGCCAGCAGCCGGGTGACAGGGGGTAGGTACGAGCAGTACTTC
d_gene: .; v_gene: TRBV11-2; abundance: few; j_gene: TRBJ2-6; CDR3aa: CASSYAGSGANVLTF; CDR3nt: TGTGCCAGCAGCTACGCAGGGTCTGGGGCCAACGTCCTGACTTTC
d_gene: .; v_gene: TRBV20-1; abundance: .; j_gene: TRBJ1-6; CDR3aa: CSASTGTTDSPLHF; CDR3nt: TGCAGTGCTAGCACCGGGACGACGGATTCACCCCTCCACTTT
d_gene: .; v_gene: TRBV14; abundance: few; j_gene: TRBJ2-2; CDR3aa: CASSPRTVGELFF; CDR3nt: TGTGCCAGCAGTCCCCGCACTGTCGGGGAGCTGTTTTTT
d_gene: .; v_gene: TRBV3-1; abundance: .; j_gene: TRBJ2-1; CDR3aa: CASSDLDSSYNEQFF; CDR3nt: TGTGCCAGCTCCGATTTAGATAGCTCCTACAATGAGCAGTTCTTC
d_gene: TRBD2; v_gene: TRBV12-3/TRBV12-4; abundance: .; j_gene: TRBJ2-5; CDR3aa: CASSLDMWRGASPLETQYF; CDR3nt: TGTGCCAGCAGTTTAGATATGTGGCGGGGGGCATCCCCTTTGGAGACCCAGTACTTC
d_gene: .; v_gene: TRBV27; abundance: .; j_gene: TRBJ1-2; CDR3aa: CASSYSAAASYGYTF; CDR3nt: TGTGCCAGCAGCTACTCGGCAGCGGCATCCTATGGCTACACCTTC
d_gene: .; v_gene: TRBV6-1; abundance: .; j_gene: TRBJ2-3; CDR3aa: CASSQKISTDTQYF; CDR3nt: TGTGCCAGCAGTCAAAAAATTAGCACAGATACGCAGTATTTT
d_gene: .; v_gene: TRBV5-1; abundance: many; j_gene: TRBJ2-7; CDR3aa: CASSLDLGTSGEQYF; CDR3nt: TGCGCCAGCAGCTTGGATTTGGGAACATCGGGCGAGCAGTACTTC
d_gene: .; v_gene: TRBV12-3/TRBV12-4; abundance: .; j_gene: TRBJ2-7; CDR3aa: CASSFTLVHEQYF; CDR3nt: TGTGCCAGCAGTTTCACACTAGTACACGAGCAGTACTTC
d_gene: TRBD1; v_gene: TRBV20-1; abundance: few; j_gene: TRBJ1-6; CDR3aa: CSANRGSANSPLHF; CDR3nt: TGCAGTGCCAACAGGGGATCGGCTAATTCACCCCTCCACTTT
d_gene: TRBD2; v_gene: TRBV20-1; abundance: few; j_gene: TRBJ2-7; CDR3aa: CSARVAGVSGQYF; CDR3nt: TGCAGTGCTAGAGTAGCGGGAGTTTCTGGGCAGTACTTC
d_gene: TRBD2; v_gene: TRBV6-2/TRBV6-3; abundance: once; j_gene: TRBJ2-3; CDR3aa: CASSYPELAGTTDTQYF; CDR3nt: TGTGCCAGCAGTTACCCCGAACTAGCGGGGACCACAGATACGCAGTATTTT
d_gene: .; v_gene: TRBV6-6; abundance: many; j_gene: TRBJ2-1; CDR3aa: CASSYDPNNEQFF; CDR3nt: TGTGCCAGCAGTTACGATCCTAACAATGAGCAGTTCTTC
d_gene: .; v_gene: TRBV7-9; abundance: .; j_gene: TRBJ1-5; CDR3aa: CASSLREGNQPQHF; CDR3nt: TGTGCCAGCAGCTTACGCGAAGGGAATCAGCCCCAGCATTTT
d_gene: TRBD2; v_gene: TRBV7-2; abundance: few; j_gene: TRBJ2-1; CDR3aa: CASSFSSGRGYNEQFF; CDR3nt: TGTGCCAGCAGTTTCTCTAGCGGGAGGGGTTACAATGAGCAGTTCTTC
d_gene: TRBD2; v_gene: TRBV20-1; abundance: .; j_gene: TRBJ2-1; CDR3aa: CSAVSGGGLYNEQFF; CDR3nt: TGCAGTGCGGTCTCGGGCGGGGGGTTGTACAATGAGCAGTTCTTC
d_gene: .; v_gene: TRBV6-1; abundance: few; j_gene: TRBJ1-2; CDR3aa: CASTTGPGNYGYTF; CDR3nt: TGTGCCAGCACAACCGGGCCAGGGAACTATGGCTACACCTTC
d_gene: TRBD1; v_gene: TRBV27; abundance: few; j_gene: TRBJ2-1; CDR3aa: CASTVGTGMGNEQFF; CDR3nt: TGTGCCAGCACAGTAGGGACAGGGATGGGCAATGAGCAGTTCTTC
d_gene: .; v_gene: TRBV5-1; abundance: .; j_gene: TRBJ1-1; CDR3aa: CASSLYAGGTEAFF; CDR3nt: TGCGCCAGCAGCTTGTACGCCGGAGGTACTGAAGCTTTCTTT
d_gene: .; v_gene: TRBV6-1; abundance: .; j_gene: TRBJ1-5; CDR3aa: CASSDRTGWNQPQHF; CDR3nt: TGTGCCAGCAGTGACCGGACGGGGTGGAATCAGCCCCAGCATTTT
d_gene: .; v_gene: TRBV6-5; abundance: .; j_gene: TRBJ2-7; CDR3aa: CASSYSGAYEQYF; CDR3nt: TGTGCCAGCAGTTACTCGGGGGCCTACGAGCAGTACTTC
d_gene: TRBD1; v_gene: TRBV7-8; abundance: .; j_gene: TRBJ2-7; CDR3aa: CASSFQYRGAYEQYF; CDR3nt: TGTGCCAGCAGCTTCCAATACAGGGGCGCCTACGAGCAGTACTTC
d_gene: TRBD2; v_gene: TRBV9; abundance: .; j_gene: TRBJ2-5; CDR3aa: CASSVGLSGSQETQYF; CDR3nt: TGTGCCAGCAGCGTAGGGCTTAGCGGGAGCCAAGAGACCCAGTACTTC
d_gene: .; v_gene: TRBV11-3; abundance: few; j_gene: TRBJ2-7; CDR3aa: CASSLDLAYEQYF; CDR3nt: TGTGCCAGCAGCTTAGACCTCGCCTACGAGCAGTACTTC
d_gene: .; v_gene: TRBV9; abundance: .; j_gene: TRBJ1-4; CDR3aa: CASSGTISRGEKLFF; CDR3nt: TGTGCCAGCAGCGGAACGATTTCCCGGGGAGAAAAACTGTTTTTT
d_gene: .; v_gene: TRBV5-1; abundance: many; j_gene: TRBJ2-1; CDR3aa: CASSLQGSEQFF; CDR3nt: TGCGCCAGCAGCTTGCAGGGGAGTGAGCAGTTCTTC
d_gene: TRBD2; v_gene: TRBV20-1; abundance: few; j_gene: TRBJ2-1; CDR3aa: CSARLAGVWDEQFF; CDR3nt: TGCAGTGCTAGACTAGCGGGAGTCTGGGATGAGCAGTTCTTC
d_gene: .; v_gene: TRBV20-1; abundance: .; j_gene: TRBJ2-1; CDR3aa: CSARHTRIREQFF; CDR3nt: TGCAGTGCTAGACACACTAGGATAAGAGAGCAGTTCTTC
d_gene: TRBD2; v_gene: TRBV4-1; abundance: once; j_gene: TRBJ2-7; CDR3aa: CASSQGAGDYEQYF; CDR3nt: TGCGCCAGCAGCCAGGGAGCGGGAGACTACGAGCAGTACTTC
d_gene: TRBD2; v_gene: TRBV4-3; abundance: few; j_gene: TRBJ2-7; CDR3aa: CASSQDSLAGGRYF; CDR3nt: TGCGCCAGCAGCCAAGATTCATTAGCGGGAGGGCGGTACTTC
d_gene: TRBD2; v_gene: TRBV4-3; abundance: .; j_gene: TRBJ2-5; CDR3aa: CASSQGTSGEMTQYF; CDR3nt: TGCGCCAGCAGCCAAGGGACTAGCGGGGAGATGACCCAGTACTTC
d_gene: TRBD1; v_gene: TRBV6-1; abundance: few; j_gene: TRBJ2-7; CDR3aa: CASRRSGQGVREQYF; CDR3nt: TGTGCCAGCAGACGGTCGGGACAGGGTGTCCGCGAGCAGTACTTC
d_gene: TRBD1; v_gene: TRBV5-1; abundance: .; j_gene: TRBJ2-1; CDR3aa: CASSLGRTGVNEQFF; CDR3nt: TGCGCCAGCAGCTTGGGACGGACAGGGGTGAATGAGCAGTTCTTC
d_gene: TRBD1; v_gene: TRBV11-2; abundance: .; j_gene: TRBJ2-4; CDR3aa: CASSMRGPENIQYF; CDR3nt: TGTGCCAGCAGCATGAGGGGGCCGGAAAACATTCAGTACTTC
d_gene: .; v_gene: TRBV12-3/TRBV12-4; abundance: .; j_gene: TRBJ2-7; CDR3aa: CASSLSRTAGEQYF; CDR3nt: TGTGCCAGCAGTTTATCCCGGACGGCAGGCGAGCAGTACTTC